This is a list of T cell receptor beta chains from one sample in a study of T cell responses to AZD1222 COVID-19 vaccine. Libraries were prepared by immunoSEQ multiplex PCR; TCRdb keeps only in-frame clonotypes and omits some of them. The sample contains about 120,000 clones, roughly nine tenths of which appear only once. Sequences were derived from peripheral blood, sampled 28 days after the second AZD1222 dose. Every receptor here comes from an adult who received the AZD1222 COVID-19 vaccine. Each CDR3 is given with its conserved first and last residue. D genes are given only for firm matches. Size values are once, few and many counts, or a class for expanded clones, and some rows have none.

D gene: NA; V gene: TRBV5-4; J gene: TRBJ2-7; clone size: NA; CDR3 protein: CASSNTAEQYF; CDR3 DNA: TGTGCCAGCAGCAACACGGCGGAGCAGTACTTC
D gene: NA; V gene: TRBV19; J gene: TRBJ1-5; clone size: NA; CDR3 protein: CASSTPRGQRNQPQHF; CDR3 DNA: TGTGCCAGTAGTACCCCCCGAGGACAGCGAAATCAGCCCCAGCATTTT
D gene: NA; V gene: TRBV18; J gene: TRBJ2-7; clone size: NA; CDR3 protein: CASSPPFGQLTYEQYF; CDR3 DNA: TGTGCCAGCTCACCACCATTTGGACAGCTCACCTACGAGCAGTACTTC
D gene: NA; V gene: TRBV5-1; J gene: TRBJ1-2; clone size: NA; CDR3 protein: CASSSDGDYGYTF; CDR3 DNA: TGCGCCAGCAGCTCGGATGGGGACTATGGCTACACCTTC
D gene: NA; V gene: TRBV27; J gene: TRBJ1-5; clone size: NA; CDR3 protein: CASSLKYGGVGGRGNQPQHF; CDR3 DNA: TGTGCCAGCAGTTTAAAGTACGGGGGTGTCGGGGGAAGAGGCAATCAGCCCCAGCATTTT
D gene: TRBD1; V gene: TRBV3-1/TRBV3-2; J gene: TRBJ2-6; clone size: NA; CDR3 protein: CASSYRDRGGSGANVLTF; CDR3 DNA: TGTGCCAGCAGCTATCGGGACAGGGGAGGGTCTGGGGCCAACGTCCTGACTTTC
D gene: NA; V gene: TRBV5-1; J gene: TRBJ2-3; clone size: NA; CDR3 protein: CASSLEGTDTQYF; CDR3 DNA: TGCGCCAGCAGCTTGGAGGGCACAGATACGCAGTATTTT
D gene: NA; V gene: TRBV19; J gene: TRBJ2-2; clone size: NA; CDR3 protein: CASSIGAGTGELFF; CDR3 DNA: TGTGCCAGTAGTATTGGCGCGGGCACCGGGGAGCTGTTTTTT
D gene: TRBD1; V gene: TRBV5-4; J gene: TRBJ1-3; clone size: once; CDR3 protein: CASSLQGSGNTIYF; CDR3 DNA: TGTGCCAGCAGCTTACAGGGGTCTGGAAACACCATATATTTT
D gene: TRBD1; V gene: TRBV27; J gene: TRBJ2-2; clone size: NA; CDR3 protein: CASSLAGGNTGELFF; CDR3 DNA: TGTGCCAGCAGTTTGGCAGGGGGGAACACCGGGGAGCTGTTTTTT
D gene: NA; V gene: TRBV7-3; J gene: TRBJ2-3; clone size: NA; CDR3 protein: CASSSGFSGDTQYF; CDR3 DNA: TGTGCCAGCAGCTCCGGGTTCTCCGGGGATACGCAGTATTTT
D gene: NA; V gene: TRBV6-6; J gene: TRBJ2-2; clone size: NA; CDR3 protein: CASSYLLQGRTGELFF; CDR3 DNA: TGTGCCAGCAGTTATCTTTTACAGGGCCGGACCGGGGAGCTGTTTTTT
D gene: NA; V gene: TRBV15; J gene: TRBJ2-5; clone size: few; CDR3 protein: CATSRDPNSQETQYF; CDR3 DNA: TGTGCCACCAGCAGGGACCCCAACTCACAAGAGACCCAGTACTTC
D gene: TRBD1; V gene: TRBV5-6; J gene: TRBJ1-4; clone size: NA; CDR3 protein: CASSLMDRGDEKLFF; CDR3 DNA: TGTGCCAGCAGCTTGATGGACAGGGGTGATGAAAAACTGTTTTTT
D gene: TRBD1; V gene: TRBV7-6; J gene: TRBJ1-6; clone size: NA; CDR3 protein: CASSLQGAGYSPLHF; CDR3 DNA: TGTGCCAGCAGCCTCCAGGGGGCCGGTTATTCACCCCTCCACTTT
D gene: NA; V gene: TRBV28; J gene: TRBJ1-4; clone size: NA; CDR3 protein: CASSLGRALSYEKLFF; CDR3 DNA: TGTGCCAGCAGTCTAGGCAGGGCGCTATCTTATGAAAAACTGTTTTTT
D gene: TRBD2; V gene: TRBV3-1/TRBV3-2; J gene: TRBJ2-1; clone size: NA; CDR3 protein: CASTGTSGRSRFEQFF; CDR3 DNA: TGTGCCAGCACTGGGACTAGCGGGAGGAGTAGGTTTGAGCAGTTCTTC
D gene: TRBD1; V gene: TRBV2; J gene: TRBJ1-6; clone size: NA; CDR3 protein: CASSWDRVNSPLHF; CDR3 DNA: TGTGCCAGCAGTTGGGACAGGGTCAATTCACCCCTCCACTTT
D gene: NA; V gene: TRBV7-9; J gene: TRBJ2-1; clone size: NA; CDR3 protein: CASSPVGVYNEQFF; CDR3 DNA: TGTGCCAGCAGCCCGGTCGGGGTATACAATGAGCAGTTCTTC
D gene: NA; V gene: TRBV19; J gene: TRBJ1-2; clone size: NA; CDR3 protein: CASNQWVNYGYTF; CDR3 DNA: TGTGCCAGTAATCAATGGGTCAACTATGGCTACACCTTC
D gene: TRBD2; V gene: TRBV28; J gene: TRBJ2-7; clone size: NA; CDR3 protein: CASSPSRASGSYEQYF; CDR3 DNA: TGTGCCAGCAGTCCGTCTAGGGCTAGCGGGAGTTACGAGCAGTACTTC
D gene: TRBD2; V gene: TRBV29-1; J gene: TRBJ2-1; clone size: NA; CDR3 protein: CSVAASGRHNEQFF; CDR3 DNA: TGCAGCGTTGCTGCTAGCGGGAGGCACAATGAGCAGTTCTTC
D gene: NA; V gene: TRBV10-3; J gene: TRBJ1-1; clone size: NA; CDR3 protein: CAISPQGEGTEAFF; CDR3 DNA: TGTGCCATCAGCCCACAGGGTGAAGGCACTGAAGCTTTCTTT
D gene: NA; V gene: TRBV3-1/TRBV3-2; J gene: TRBJ1-2; clone size: NA; CDR3 protein: CASSGDNYGYTF; CDR3 DNA: TGTGCCAGCAGCGGGGACAACTATGGCTACACCTTC
D gene: TRBD1; V gene: TRBV3-1/TRBV3-2; J gene: TRBJ1-4; clone size: NA; CDR3 protein: CASSQEGTGGNEKLFF; CDR3 DNA: TGTGCCAGCAGCCAAGAAGGCACAGGGGGTAATGAAAAACTGTTTTTT
D gene: NA; V gene: TRBV29-1; J gene: TRBJ2-4; clone size: NA; CDR3 protein: CSVGKGLAKNIQYF; CDR3 DNA: TGCAGCGTTGGTAAGGGGCTAGCCAAAAACATTCAGTACTTC
D gene: NA; V gene: TRBV5-5; J gene: TRBJ2-7; clone size: NA; CDR3 protein: CASSLGRGRALGEEQYF; CDR3 DNA: TGTGCCAGCAGCTTGGGGAGGGGGCGGGCCCTGGGAGAGGAGCAGTACTTC
D gene: TRBD1; V gene: TRBV7-3; J gene: TRBJ2-6; clone size: NA; CDR3 protein: CASGTTGAPGANVLTF; CDR3 DNA: TGTGCCAGCGGGACGACAGGGGCCCCTGGGGCCAACGTCCTGACTTTC
D gene: NA; V gene: TRBV2; J gene: TRBJ1-2; clone size: NA; CDR3 protein: CASSPPGYTF; CDR3 DNA: TGTGCCAGCAGTCCGCCGGGCTACACCTTC
D gene: NA; V gene: TRBV19; J gene: TRBJ2-1; clone size: NA; CDR3 protein: CASSGTGPAYNEQFF; CDR3 DNA: TGTGCCAGTAGTGGAACGGGACCAGCCTACAATGAGCAGTTCTTC
D gene: TRBD1; V gene: TRBV6-2/TRBV6-3; J gene: TRBJ2-4; clone size: NA; CDR3 protein: CASSTTGGAWGNIQYF; CDR3 DNA: TGTGCCAGCAGTACTACAGGGGGCGCGTGGGGAAACATTCAGTACTTC
D gene: NA; V gene: TRBV2; J gene: TRBJ1-1; clone size: NA; CDR3 protein: CASGLDRFTEAFF; CDR3 DNA: TGTGCCAGCGGACTTGACAGGTTCACTGAAGCTTTCTTT
D gene: NA; V gene: TRBV28; J gene: TRBJ1-5; clone size: NA; CDR3 protein: CASRTPGRTNQPQHF; CDR3 DNA: TGTGCCAGCAGGACTCCGGGACGGACTAATCAGCCCCAGCATTTT
D gene: NA; V gene: TRBV14; J gene: TRBJ1-4; clone size: NA; CDR3 protein: CASSQDLAGTNEKLFF; CDR3 DNA: TGTGCCAGCAGCCAAGATCTGGCAGGAACTAATGAAAAACTGTTTTTT
D gene: NA; V gene: TRBV7-2; J gene: TRBJ1-1; clone size: NA; CDR3 protein: CASSPDRGARDFF; CDR3 DNA: TGTGCCAGCAGCCCCGACCGGGGGGCGAGGGATTTCTTT
D gene: NA; V gene: TRBV19; J gene: TRBJ2-7; clone size: NA; CDR3 protein: CASTSSIVSYEQYF; CDR3 DNA: TGTGCCAGTACGTCAAGTATCGTCTCCTACGAGCAGTACTTC
D gene: NA; V gene: TRBV6-5; J gene: TRBJ1-2; clone size: NA; CDR3 protein: CASSYSNLNGYTF; CDR3 DNA: TGTGCCAGCAGTTACTCGAATTTAAATGGCTACACCTTC
D gene: NA; V gene: TRBV11-2; J gene: TRBJ2-2; clone size: NA; CDR3 protein: CASSLGSVGRETNTGELFF; CDR3 DNA: TGTGCCAGCAGCTTAGGTTCGGTGGGTCGGGAGACGAACACCGGGGAGCTGTTTTTT
D gene: NA; V gene: TRBV2; J gene: TRBJ1-2; clone size: NA; CDR3 protein: CASMFGEGYTF; CDR3 DNA: TGTGCCAGCATGTTTGGGGAGGGCTACACCTTC
D gene: NA; V gene: TRBV6-5; J gene: TRBJ1-1; clone size: NA; CDR3 protein: CASRPLRDGLTEAFF; CDR3 DNA: TGTGCCAGCCGTCCTCTTCGGGACGGACTAACTGAAGCTTTCTTT
D gene: NA; V gene: TRBV5-1; J gene: TRBJ2-1; clone size: NA; CDR3 protein: CASSLVGPGNEQFF; CDR3 DNA: TGCGCCAGCAGCTTGGTTGGGCCGGGCAATGAGCAGTTCTTC
D gene: NA; V gene: TRBV2; J gene: TRBJ2-3; clone size: NA; CDR3 protein: CASSRTTDTQYF; CDR3 DNA: TGTGCCAGCAGTCGGACCACAGATACGCAGTATTTT
D gene: TRBD2; V gene: TRBV6-5; J gene: TRBJ2-7; clone size: NA; CDR3 protein: CASSYSGLVADEQYF; CDR3 DNA: TGTGCCAGCAGTTACTCAGGACTAGTCGCTGACGAGCAGTACTTC
D gene: TRBD2; V gene: TRBV20-1; J gene: TRBJ2-1; clone size: NA; CDR3 protein: CSASPGTSDYNEQFF; CDR3 DNA: TGCAGTGCTAGTCCTGGGACTAGCGACTACAATGAGCAGTTCTTC
D gene: NA; V gene: TRBV3-1/TRBV3-2; J gene: TRBJ1-5; clone size: NA; CDR3 protein: CASSRMAQPQHF; CDR3 DNA: TGTGCCAGCAGCCGAATGGCTCAGCCCCAGCATTTT
D gene: TRBD1; V gene: TRBV6-5; J gene: TRBJ1-4; clone size: NA; CDR3 protein: CASSWIQGVNEKLFF; CDR3 DNA: TGTGCCAGCAGTTGGATACAGGGGGTAAATGAAAAACTGTTTTTT
D gene: NA; V gene: TRBV27; J gene: TRBJ1-4; clone size: NA; CDR3 protein: CASSFNGLGIKNEKLFF; CDR3 DNA: TGTGCCAGCAGTTTTAATGGCTTAGGGATTAAGAATGAAAAACTGTTTTTT
D gene: TRBD2; V gene: TRBV28; J gene: TRBJ2-1; clone size: NA; CDR3 protein: CASSGRIAGAYNEQFF; CDR3 DNA: TGTGCCAGCAGCGGGCGTATAGCGGGGGCCTACAATGAGCAGTTCTTC
D gene: TRBD1; V gene: TRBV20-1; J gene: TRBJ1-2; clone size: once; CDR3 protein: CSLRGRDGYTF; CDR3 DNA: TGCAGCCTCAGGGGGCGTGATGGCTACACCTTC
D gene: TRBD1; V gene: TRBV7-9; J gene: TRBJ1-2; clone size: NA; CDR3 protein: CASSATGMSYGYTF; CDR3 DNA: TGTGCCAGCAGCGCGACAGGGATGTCGTATGGCTACACCTTC
D gene: NA; V gene: TRBV19; J gene: TRBJ2-7; clone size: NA; CDR3 protein: CVSSTTYEQYF; CDR3 DNA: TGTGTCAGTTCGACCACCTACGAGCAGTACTTC
D gene: TRBD2; V gene: TRBV15; J gene: TRBJ2-7; clone size: NA; CDR3 protein: CATSRDLGTSGTYEQYF; CDR3 DNA: TGTGCCACCAGCAGAGATCTAGGAACTAGCGGCACCTACGAGCAGTACTTC
D gene: NA; V gene: TRBV27; J gene: TRBJ1-5; clone size: NA; CDR3 protein: CASSLWGGNQPQHF; CDR3 DNA: TGTGCCAGCAGTTTATGGGGGGGCAATCAGCCCCAGCATTTT
D gene: TRBD2; V gene: TRBV3-1/TRBV3-2; J gene: TRBJ2-7; clone size: once; CDR3 protein: CASSLSGRGYEQYF; CDR3 DNA: TGTGCCAGCAGCCTTAGCGGGAGGGGGTACGAGCAGTACTTC
D gene: NA; V gene: TRBV27; J gene: TRBJ2-7; clone size: once; CDR3 protein: CASTPPRLRSYEQYF; CDR3 DNA: TGTGCCAGCACCCCACCCAGACTCCGCTCCTACGAGCAGTACTTC
D gene: TRBD2; V gene: TRBV13; J gene: TRBJ2-2; clone size: NA; CDR3 protein: CASSPGRREGTGELFF; CDR3 DNA: TGTGCCAGCAGCCCTGGACGGCGGGAGGGTACCGGGGAGCTGTTTTTT
D gene: TRBD2; V gene: TRBV11-3; J gene: TRBJ2-1; clone size: NA; CDR3 protein: CASSLGLASTYNEQFF; CDR3 DNA: TGTGCCAGCAGCTTAGGACTAGCCTCAACCTACAATGAGCAGTTCTTC